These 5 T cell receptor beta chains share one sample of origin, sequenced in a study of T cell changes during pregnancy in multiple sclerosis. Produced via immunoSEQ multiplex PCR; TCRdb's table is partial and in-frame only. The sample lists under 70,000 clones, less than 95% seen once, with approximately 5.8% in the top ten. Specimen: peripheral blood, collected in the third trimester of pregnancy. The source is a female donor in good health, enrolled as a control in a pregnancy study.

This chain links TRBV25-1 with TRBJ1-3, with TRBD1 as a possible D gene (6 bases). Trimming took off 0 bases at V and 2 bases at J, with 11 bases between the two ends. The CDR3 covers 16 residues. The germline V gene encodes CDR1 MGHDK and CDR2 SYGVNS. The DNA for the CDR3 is TGTGCCAGCAGTGAATATGAGGGGGTCACTGGAAACACCATATATTTT. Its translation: CASSEYEGVTGNTIYF.

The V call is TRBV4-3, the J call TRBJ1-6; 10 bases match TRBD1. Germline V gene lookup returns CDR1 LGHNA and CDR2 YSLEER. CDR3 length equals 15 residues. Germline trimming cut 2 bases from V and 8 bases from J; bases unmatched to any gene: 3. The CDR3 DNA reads TGCGCCAGCAGCCAAAGGGACAGGGGTTATTCACCCCTCCACTTT. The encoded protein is CASSQRDRGYSPLHF.

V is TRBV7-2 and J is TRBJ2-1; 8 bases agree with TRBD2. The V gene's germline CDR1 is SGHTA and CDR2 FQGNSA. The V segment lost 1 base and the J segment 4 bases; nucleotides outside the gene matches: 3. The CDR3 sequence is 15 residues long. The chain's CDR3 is CASSLGRGAYNEQFF. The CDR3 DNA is TGTGCCAGCAGCTTAGGGCGGGGGGCTTACAATGAGCAGTTCTTC.

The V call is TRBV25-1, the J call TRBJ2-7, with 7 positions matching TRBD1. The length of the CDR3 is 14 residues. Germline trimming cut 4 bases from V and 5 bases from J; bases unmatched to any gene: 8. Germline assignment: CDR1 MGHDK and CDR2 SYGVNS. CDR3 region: CASSARGRRDEQYF. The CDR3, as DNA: TGTGCCAGCAGTGCAAGGGGGCGAAGGGACGAGCAGTACTTC.

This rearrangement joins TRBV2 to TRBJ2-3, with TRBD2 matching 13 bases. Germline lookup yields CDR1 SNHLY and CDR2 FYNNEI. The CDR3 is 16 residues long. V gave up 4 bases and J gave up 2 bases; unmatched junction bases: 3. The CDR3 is CASSGLAGGYTDTQYF. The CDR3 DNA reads TGTGCCAGCAGTGGACTAGCGGGGGGTTACACAGATACGCAGTATTTT.